A single sample gave rise to the 25 T cell receptor beta chains below, sequenced in a study of tumor-infiltrating lymphocytes in primary liver carcinoma. The source of the blood RNA was unsorted whole blood, and germline DNA was extracted as well. Total RNA (roughly 530 ng) served as template for TCR beta cDNA synthesis primed by a constant-region primer. Library construction for TCR beta comprised three nested multiplex PCR rounds performed with slightly modified ARM-PCR. TRBV1-TRBV30 forward primers and a C-beta reverse primer were used in the first two PCR rounds, which each ran for approximately 11 cycles. From the multiplex PCR reads, TCRdb called clonotypes with MiXCR, one entry per CDR3 protein. The sample includes under 200,000 distinct CDR3 sequences, about two thirds of them seen just once. Specimen: peripheral blood. These receptors came from a woman in her sixties with primary liver carcinoma and hepatitis B virus infection.

This clonotype was recorded many times. The chain recombines TRBV7-8 with TRBJ1-5; tentatively, D is TRBD1 (5 bases). V lost 3 bases to trimming and J lost 2 bases, with 20 bases between them. There are 18 residues in the CDR3. The germline gives CDR1 SGHVS, CDR2 FQNEAQ. The CDR3 spells CASSLSTGARGGNQPQHF. CDR3 DNA sequence: TGTGCCAGCAGCTTGTCAACCGGGGCCCGTGGGGGCAATCAGCCCCAGCATTTT.

The V gene is TRBV2, the J gene TRBJ1-2; D gene unclear. The length of the CDR3 is 13 residues. Trimming shortened V by 5 bases and J by 4 bases, and 11 bases separated the two germline ends. Germline CDR1 and CDR2: SNHLY and FYNNEI. CDR3 nucleotides: TGTGCCAGCAGTCCTTCGGCCACCTATGGCTACACCTTC. Its protein is CASSPSATYGYTF.

A word on this clonotype: Being one base from a much bigger clone, this may be a read error. The chain carries TRBV6-1 and TRBJ2-2, with 9 bases matching TRBD1. The CDR3 consists of 16 residues. Germline CDR1 MNHNS, CDR2 SASEGT. V was pared by 6 bases and J by 4 bases, with 9 bases of the junction left unmatched. CDR3 loop: CASRKQGALGTGELFF. The CDR3 DNA sequence: TGTGCCAGCAGGAAACAGGGGGCGTTGGGCACCGGGGAGCTGTTTTTT.

The chain recombines TRBV24-1 with TRBJ2-2; D gene ambiguous. Trimming took off 4 bases at V and 0 bases at J, with 5 bases between the two ends. Germline assignment: CDR1 KGHDR and CDR2 SFDVKD. This CDR3 spans 14 amino acids. This chain's CDR3 is CATSEDANTGELFF. The CDR3 nucleotides read TGTGCCACCAGTGAGGATGCGAACACCGGGGAGCTGTTTTTT.

In regard to this clonotype: A junction boundary mismatches the germline segment, possibly from a read error. The V and J genes are TRBV12-3 or TRBV12-4 and TRBJ2-5, with 8 bases lining up with TRBD2. The CDR3 totals 14 residues. The CDR3 DNA follows: TGTGCCGGCAGTGGGGGACTAGTCAGGCATACCCAGTACTTC. It is translated as CAGSGGLVRHTQYF.

This clonotype was seen only a few times. This sequence joins TRBV6-1 and TRBJ2-7, with 7 nucleotides matching TRBD1. The germline V gene encodes CDR1 MNHNS and CDR2 SASEGT. CDR3 length: 15 residues. V trimming: 2 bases; J trimming: 5 bases; junction bases outside the gene matches: 9. CDR3: CASSEFQGDTDEQYF. The CDR3 nucleotides read TGTGCCAGCAGTGAATTTCAGGGGGACACCGACGAGCAGTACTTC.

V usage is TRBV29-1 and J usage is TRBJ2-7; weak D call: TRBD1 (5 bases). Germline CDR1 is SQVTM and CDR2 is ANQGSEA. This CDR3 has 13 residues. Trimming left V 6 bases short and J 9 bases short, with 21 bases between. The CDR3 sequence is CSVRTRVNIGQYF. The CDR3 region has the DNA TGCAGCGTCCGCACCAGGGTAAACATAGGGCAGTACTTC.

With respect to this clonotype: The conserved phenylalanine or tryptophan normally closing the CDR3 is absent here, so this likely arose from a read error. This chain connects TRBV4-2 to TRBJ2-2; unclear D gene. Trimming removed 4 bases at V and 0 bases at J, with 15 bases between. The CDR3 length is 17 residues. Germline CDR1 LGHNA, CDR2 YNFKEQ. CDR3 sequence: CASSPLSKPTNTGELFS. DNA for the CDR3: TGTGCCAGCAGCCCCCTCTCAAAGCCGACGAACACCGGGGAGCTGTTTTCT.

This clonotype has only a few counts. The gene calls are TRBV6-1 and TRBJ2-7, with 8 bases lining up with TRBD1. The junction had 8 bases not matched to a gene; V was cut back by 6 bases and J by 1 base. The germline CDR1 and CDR2 sequences are MNHNS and SASEGT. The CDR3 has 15 residues. CDR3 nucleotides: TGTGCCAGCAGCGCCAGGACAGGGAGGTCCTACGAGCAGTACTTC. It yields the protein CASSARTGRSYEQYF.

Details on this clonotype: A much larger clone differs by one base, so this may be a read error. This likely comes from a read error, as the CDR3 has no conserved phenylalanine or tryptophan at its end. V gene TRBV7-9 combines with J gene TRBJ2-1; D is unclear. V was pared by 5 bases and J by 6 bases, with 14 bases between. The CDR3 extends over 14 amino acids. From germline, CDR1 is SEHNR and CDR2 FQNEAQ (reference sequence). The CDR3 here is CASSPARVGNEQFV. DNA for the CDR3: TGTGCCAGCAGCCCCGCTCGCGTTGGCAATGAGCAGTTCGTC.

The genes are TRBV12-3 or TRBV12-4 and TRBJ1-5, with 11 bases that match TRBD1. This CDR3 is 16 amino acids long. V lost 6 bases to trimming and J lost 6 bases; unmatched junction nucleotides: 10. This chain's CDR3 is CASRSGQGARSQPQHF. As DNA, the CDR3 is TGTGCCAGCAGGTCTGGACAGGGGGCGCGGAGTCAGCCCCAGCATTTT.

Remarks on this clonotype: In this CDR3 the conserved last residue, phenylalanine or tryptophan, is missing, so a read error is likely. The chain links TRBV11-2 to TRBJ1-1, with unresolved D. V lost 1 base to trimming and J lost 0 bases, with 12 bases between them. Germline loops: CDR1 SGHAT, CDR2 FQNNGV. This CDR3 region has 16 residues. This CDR3 is CASSLAAQIMNTEAFI. DNA for the CDR3: TGTGCCAGCAGCTTAGCAGCGCAGATAATGAACACTGAAGCTTTCATT.

A word on this clonotype: It may be a read error: a sequence one base away is much more abundant. The J gene is TRBJ2-3, the V gene TRBV4-1; 7 bases align to TRBD2. The CDR3 contains 18 residues. The germline CDR1 and CDR2 sequences are MGHRA and YSYEKL. The V gene end was trimmed by 1 base and the J gene end by 4 bases; junction bases not matched to a gene: 14. Written as DNA, the CDR3 is TGCGCCAGCAGCCAAGCATCTAGCGGAGCTCCGGGCGCAGATACGCAGTATTTT. Translating it yields CASSQASSGAPGADTQYF.

This clonotype has ten or more counts. The rearrangement uses TRBV4-2 and TRBJ1-3, with D perhaps TRBD1 (5 bases). CDR3 length: 16 residues. The V and J ends lost 1 base and 0 bases respectively, with 10 bases between them. Germline CDR1 reads LGHNA; CDR2 reads YNFKEQ. CDR3 nucleotides: TGTGCCAGCAGCCAAGGTCAGGGCGGCTCTGGAAACACCATATATTTT. Its protein is CASSQGQGGSGNTIYF.

As regards this clonotype: This may be a read error, as it is one base from a much larger clone. The chain employs TRBV30 and TRBJ2-1; TRBD2 matches at 10 bases. Germline-derived CDR1 and CDR2 are GTSNPN and SVGIG (reference sequence). The CDR3 covers 14 residues. Trimming removed 3 bases from V and 9 bases from J; junction bases left unmatched: 8. This CDR3 is CAWSRIAGGIEQFF. Here the CDR3 DNA reads TGTGCCTGGAGCAGAATAGCGGGGGGAATTGAGCAGTTCTTC.

The J gene is TRBJ2-7, the V gene TRBV28, with 7 bases matching TRBD1. V lost 8 bases and J lost 5; bases outside the gene matches: 12. Per germline, CDR1 MDHEN and CDR2 SYDVKM. CDR3 length equals 14 residues. As DNA, the CDR3 is TGTGCCAGCTGTCCTCCCGACAGGGTCCACGAGCAGTACTTC. Translating gives CASCPPDRVHEQYF.

As concerns this clonotype: At one boundary the junction diverges from the germline segment, which might be a read error. The J gene is TRBJ2-2, the V gene TRBV10-3, with D possibly being TRBD1 (8 bases). This CDR3 spans 14 amino acids. CDR1 ENHRY and CDR2 SYGVKD come from the germline V gene. Here the CDR3 reads CAIRDRDDTGGLCF. CDR3 in DNA: TGTGCCATCAGGGACAGGGACGACACCGGGGGGCTCTGTTTT.

Concerning this clonotype: This may come from a read error, since a much larger clone is one base off. V gene TRBV10-3 combines with J gene TRBJ2-7; D possibly corresponds to TRBD2 (6 bases). This CDR3 contains 15 residues. V lost 5 bases to trimming and J lost 4 bases, with 18 bases between them. Per the germline V gene, CDR1 is ENHRY and CDR2 is SYGVKD. The CDR3 DNA is TGTGCCATCAGTCCGACTAGTCGACAGTTGTACGAGCAGTACTTC. Its protein product is CAISPTSRQLYEQYF.

In regard to this clonotype: A read error is possible here, since a much larger clone lies one base away. V gene TRBV4-1 combines with J gene TRBJ2-4, with 7 bases lining up with TRBD1. The CDR3 is made up of 15 amino acids. Germline V CDR1 and CDR2: MGHRA, YSYEKL. This CDR3 is CASRDSPLAKSIQYF. In DNA, the CDR3 is TGCGCCAGCCGGGACAGCCCCTTAGCCAAAAGCATTCAGTACTTC.

With respect to this clonotype: Germline and junction disagree at one end, which may indicate a read error. The CDR3 DNA sequence: TGTGCCAGCAGCTTAGGAGCAGGGAGGGGGGCCAACGCCCTGACTTTC. It codes for CASSLGAGRGANALTF. The chain couples TRBV11-2 to TRBJ2-6, with a weak D call TRBD2 (7 bases). Germline CDR1 SGHAT, CDR2 FQNNGV. The CDR3 covers 16 residues.

About this clonotype: A much larger clonotype is one base distant, so this may be a read error. This chain connects TRBV11-2 to TRBJ2-1, with D tentatively TRBD2 (6 bases). V gave up 2 bases and J gave up 6 bases, with 20 bases separating them. Germline V CDR1 and CDR2: SGHAT, FQNNGV. The CDR3 has 17 residues. CDR3 nucleotides: TGTGCCAGCAGCTTAAACCCCGCTAGCGAGAGGTCCAATGAGCAGTTCTTC. Protein product: CASSLNPASERSNEQFF.

The chain has TRBV11-2 and TRBJ2-5; 8 positions match TRBD2. Germline-derived CDR1 and CDR2 are SGHAT and FQNNGV. This CDR3 is built from 17 residues. The V segment lost 1 base and the J segment 8 bases; nucleotides outside the gene matches: 15. CDR3 sequence reads: CASSLVPSGRVEGTQYF. CDR3 DNA sequence: TGTGCCAGCAGCTTAGTTCCCAGCGGGAGAGTCGAGGGAACCCAGTACTTC.

This clonotype was detected a few times. This chain connects TRBV28 to TRBJ2-7, with a possible D match to TRBD2 (6 bases). The CDR3 totals 16 residues. Trimming shortened V by 3 bases and J by 6 bases, and 21 bases separated the two germline ends. Per the germline V gene, CDR1 is MDHEN and CDR2 is SYDVKM. The chain's CDR3 is CASSLSFRGGGSEQYF. CDR3 bases: TGTGCCAGCAGTTTGTCGTTCCGGGGAGGTGGTTCCGAGCAGTACTTC.

A remark on this clonotype: One base away lies a much larger clone, so this may be a sequencing read error. The chain is built from TRBV10-3 and TRBJ2-5, with D possibly TRBD2 on 6 matching bases. Trimming pared 11 bases from V and 2 bases from J, leaving 15 bases between. From germline, CDR1 is ENHRY and CDR2 SYGVKD. CDR3 size: 13 residues. The DNA of the CDR3 is TGTGCCGTTCGGGACTCCAGGCAAGAGACCCAGTACTTC. Translated, it gives CAVRDSRQETQYF.

V and J are TRBV28 and TRBJ2-3, with D tentatively TRBD2 (7 bases). CDR1 MDHEN and CDR2 SYDVKM come from the germline V gene. Trimming removed 5 bases from V and 2 bases from J, with 20 bases in between. The CDR3 has 17 amino acids. The CDR3 coding sequence is TGTGCCAGCAGTCCCATAAGGGGGGGGCGGGACACAGATACGCAGTATTTT. Protein: CASSPIRGGRDTDTQYF.